The clone carrying this T cell receptor beta chain was counted at least ten times. TCR beta VDJ and CDR3 profiling used genomic DNA as template. MiXCR, run by TCRdb on the reads, gives a single entry per CDR3 protein. In the table there are under 250,000 distinct CDR3 sequences, 34% of which are singletons. The CDR3 is made up of 13 amino acids. V was clipped by 1 base and J by 4 bases, with 10 bases between them. CDR1 SQVTM and CDR2 ANQGSEA come from the germline V gene. The data were taken from a study of CD8+CD57+ T cells in acquired aplastic anemia. The rearrangement uses TRBV29-1 and TRBJ2-5, with D possibly matching TRBD1 (5 bases). The TCR sequence derives from a human donor in good health, serving as a control. The sequenced sample consisted of sorted CD4+, CD8+, or CD8+CD57+ T cells (not recorded which) from PBMCs. In DNA form, the CDR3 reads TGCAGCGTTGAAGTCAGGGATGGAGAGACCCAGTACTTC. Translated, it gives CSVEVRDGETQYF. The full variable domain, with the rest looked up from reference TRBV29-1 and TRBJ2-5, is SAVISQKPSRDICQRGTSLTIQCQVDSQVTMMFWYRQQPGQSLTLIATANQGSEATYESGFVIDKFPISRPNLTFSTLTVSNMSPEDSSIYLCSVEVRDGETQYFGPGTRLLVL.